The clone carrying this T cell receptor (beta chain) was detected only a few times. Its specificity is not known. Using its own MiXCR run on the RT-PCR reads, TCRdb lists one record per CDR3 protein. The profile shows 650,000 to 850,000 distinct CDR3 sequences, 11% to 15% of them singletons. These data come from a study of response to subunit inactivated influenza vaccine. Findings of the study overall: The authors put forward the suggestion that each seasonal influenza vaccination may bring in only a limited number of new T cells.

This TCR was recovered from a man aged 50 or older who received an inactivated influenza vaccine. The sequencing used PBMCs from blood, collected 14 to 15 days before vaccination.

The CDR3 sequence: CASRIVSGGELFF. As DNA, the CDR3 is TGTGCCAGCAGAATCGTATCCGGGGGGGAGCTGTTTTTT. This chain connects TRBV28 to TRBJ2-2; D remains ambiguous. This CDR3 region has 13 residues. The germline V gene has CDR1 MDHEN and CDR2 SYDVKM. V shed 6 bases and J shed 8 bases, with 13 bases lying between them.